These T cell receptor beta chains were read from a single sample in a study of T cell responses to AZD1222 COVID-19 vaccine. Repertoires were generated with immunoSEQ multiplex PCR, while TCRdb's copy carries only in-frame clones and drops some. The repertoire holds approximately 170,000 clones, roughly 94% seen once, with less than 1.3% in the top ten. The sample in question was peripheral blood, obtained 28 days after the second AZD1222 dose. The receptors come from an adult who received the AZD1222 COVID-19 vaccine. Both conserved end residues are part of each CDR3. Each record gives: D gene, J gene, V gene, clone size, CDR3 protein, CDR3 DNA. The D gene is left open where the match is weak. Only some rows state a clone size, as once, few, many or a class for expanded clones.

>NA|TRBJ1-3|TRBV7-8|NA
CASSLVAGFSGNTIYF
TGTGCCAGCAGCTTAGTTGCAGGATTCTCTGGAAACACCATATATTTT
>TRBD1|TRBJ2-7|TRBV6-2/TRBV6-3|many
CASSQAGQGPTYEQYF
TGTGCCAGCAGTCAGGCAGGACAGGGACCAACCTACGAGCAGTACTTC
>TRBD1|TRBJ1-6|TRBV13|NA
CASRPIDRGRNSPLHF
TGTGCCAGCAGACCTATCGACAGGGGCCGAAATTCACCCCTCCACTTT
>NA|TRBJ1-2|TRBV4-2|NA
CASSPDTYGYTF
TGTGCCAGCAGCCCGGACACCTATGGCTACACCTTC
>TRBD1|TRBJ1-2|TRBV6-5|NA
CASSYSGQGGYGYTF
TGTGCCAGCAGTTACTCCGGACAGGGTGGCTATGGCTACACCTTC
>NA|TRBJ2-7|TRBV30|once
CAWAMWGEQYF
TGTGCCTGGGCAATGTGGGGGGAGCAGTACTTC
>NA|TRBJ1-1|TRBV5-1|NA
CASSQIIGGNTEAFF
TGCGCCAGCAGCCAGATCATCGGGGGTAACACTGAAGCTTTCTTT
>TRBD2|TRBJ2-7|TRBV6-5|few
CATLGGNYEQYF
TGTGCCACACTGGGGGGGAACTACGAGCAGTACTTC
>NA|TRBJ1-1|TRBV5-1|many
CASRGEGYEAFF
TGCGCCAGCCGCGGGGAAGGGTATGAAGCTTTCTTT
>NA|TRBJ2-2|TRBV3-1/TRBV3-2|NA
CASSHGTHTGELFF
TGTGCCAGCAGCCACGGGACTCACACCGGGGAGCTGTTTTTT
>TRBD1|TRBJ2-1|TRBV6-5|once
CASSTGTGGSNEQFF
TGTGCCAGCAGCACCGGGACAGGGGGCTCCAATGAGCAGTTCTTC
>NA|TRBJ1-5|TRBV18|NA
CASSPLPSQNQPQHF
TGTGCCAGCTCACCCCTACCGTCCCAAAATCAGCCCCAGCATTTT
>TRBD1|TRBJ2-6|TRBV19|NA
CASQQQGAGANVLTF
TGTGCCAGTCAGCAACAGGGGGCTGGGGCCAACGTCCTGACTTTC
>TRBD1|TRBJ1-1|TRBV7-2|NA
CASSLYRGWGTEAFF
TGTGCCAGCAGCCTCTACAGGGGATGGGGCACTGAAGCTTTCTTT
>NA|TRBJ1-5|TRBV5-5|NA
CASSLGGAPQPQHF
TGTGCCAGCAGCTTGGGAGGGGCGCCGCAGCCCCAGCATTTT